The TCR beta chain described here comes from a study of T cell responses to AZD1222 COVID-19 vaccine. Turning to the study itself: Pooled samples include second doses given at about 4 or 12 weeks. Whole-study results and caveats: Unmutated variant regions are reportedly targeted by nearly half of spike-specific TCRs. Donors skewed white British and female; clonal diversity was possibly underestimated.

Some clones are missing from TCRdb's copy, which holds only in-frame ones; the method was immunoSEQ multiplex PCR. The data contain 95,000 to 130,000 clones, about 90% of them singletons. In the case of this clone: Its target is unknown.

This specimen consisted of peripheral blood, obtained on day 0 of AZD1222 vaccination. The receptor was isolated from an adult in good health.

The DNA for the CDR3 is TGTGCCAGCAGCCCTGGGTCGTACGAGCAGTACTTC. Translating it yields CASSPGSYEQYF. V and J are TRBV5-6 and TRBJ2-7; D unclear. The germline V gene encodes CDR1 SGHDT and CDR2 YYEEEE. V lost 4 bases and J 4 bases, leaving 9 bases between the germline ends. The CDR3 runs to 12 residues.